The 16 T cell receptor beta chains below all came from one sample that was sequenced in a study of T cell clones after liver transplantation (dated by TCRdb to the late 2010s). Library generation was performed with the immunoSEQ multiplex PCR assay. TCRdb took this table from immuneACCESS and kept in-frame rearrangements with V and J called. Such tables lack part of the clones; where checked against another copy, unresolved V genes explain under half of the gap, and the rest is unexplained. For this sample there are approximately 55,000 clones; approximately 71% appear just once. Just under 10% of the sample is held by the ten biggest clonotypes. This material consisted of CD4+ T cells from blood, taken around 52 months after liver transplant. The source is a human patient who received a liver transplant. In transplant recipients, some T cells may be of donor rather than host origin.

This clone was seen a few times. Other DNA sequences in this sample translate to the same CDR3. The V call is TRBV30, the J call TRBJ1-3; TRBD1 is a possible D gene (5 bases). CDR3 length equals 11 residues. Germline V lookup: CDR1 GTSNPN, CDR2 SVGIG (reference sequence). Between the trimmed V and J ends, which lost 4 bases and 4 bases, there was a span of 5 bases. CDR3 region: CAWKGGNTIYF. The CDR3 bases are TGTGCCTGGAAGGGGGGAAACACCATATATTTT.

The chain is built from TRBV27 and TRBJ2-1, with D tentatively TRBD1 or TRBD2 (6 bases each). Between the trimmed V and J ends, which lost 5 bases and 6 bases, there was a span of 17 bases. The CDR3 extends over 15 amino acids. Per the germline V gene, CDR1 is MNHEY and CDR2 is SMNVEV (reference sequence). The CDR3 sequence: CASSQRLGGFNEQFF. In nucleotides, the CDR3 is TGTGCCAGCAGTCAACGGCTGGGGGGCTTCAATGAGCAGTTCTTC.

This clone has more than one count but fewer than ten. Other DNA sequences from this sample encode an identical CDR3 as well. The chain carries TRBV29-1 and TRBJ1-2, with D unclear. Per the germline V gene, CDR1 is SQVTM and CDR2 is ANQGSEA. The CDR3 is 11 residues long. Trimming stripped 5 bases from V and 1 base from J, with 5 bases between. Written as DNA, the CDR3 is TGCAGCGTTTACGGTAACTATGGCTACACCTTC. Translating it yields CSVYGNYGYTF. Full variable domain (missing parts from reference TRBV29-1 and TRBJ1-2): SAVISQKPSRDICQRGTSLTIQCQVDSQVTMMFWYRQQPGQSLTLIATANQGSEATYESGFVIDKFPISRPNLTFSTLTVSNMSPEDSSIYLCSVYGNYGYTFGSGTRLTVV.

The chain has TRBV29-1 and TRBJ2-1, with D perhaps matching TRBD1 or TRBD2 (5 bases each). The CDR3 length is 15 residues. CDR1 is SQVTM, CDR2 ANQGSEA, per germline. V was trimmed by 7 bases and J by 8 bases, leaving 24 bases between them. The CDR3 protein is CSASKSGTAGDEQFF. The CDR3 nucleotides are TGCAGCGCCTCCAAATCCGGGACGGCTGGGGATGAGCAGTTCTTC.

V and J are TRBV5-4 and TRBJ1-2; 7 nucleotides align to TRBD1. V lost 4 bases, J lost 6 bases, and 6 bases stayed unmatched. The germline V gene encodes CDR1 SGHNT and CDR2 YYREEE (reference sequence). CDR3 length: 13 residues. The CDR3 reads CASSGPTGDGYTF. For the CDR3, the DNA is TGTGCCAGCAGCGGGCCAACAGGGGATGGCTACACCTTC.

This rearrangement joins TRBV10-3 to TRBJ2-7; D tentatively fits TRBD1 or TRBD2 (5 bases each). The ends were cut back, 0 bases at V and 4 bases at J, with 16 bases in the middle. The CDR3 is made up of 16 amino acids. The germline gives CDR1 ENHRY, CDR2 SYGVKD. The CDR3 is CAISESGDQQLYEQYF. In DNA form, the CDR3 reads TGTGCCATCAGTGAGTCGGGGGACCAACAACTTTACGAGCAGTACTTC.

The rearrangement uses TRBV7-9 and TRBJ1-1, with D tentatively TRBD1 (5 bases). CDR1 is SEHNR, CDR2 FQNEAQ, per germline (reference sequence). This CDR3 is built from 13 residues. V shed 8 bases and J shed 5 bases, with 15 bases lying between them. CDR3 sequence (DNA): TGTGCCAGCTCCACTACGGGGGATACTGAAGCTTTCTTT. Translated, it gives CASSTTGDTEAFF. Together with reference TRBV7-9 and TRBJ1-1, the CDR3 gives the full variable domain: DTGVSQNPRHKITKRGQNVTFRCDPISEHNRLYWYRQTLGQGPEFLTYFQNEAQLEKSRLLSDRFSAERPKGSFSTLEIQRTEQGDSAMYLCASSTTGDTEAFFGQGTRLTVV.

The chain carries TRBV28 and TRBJ1-4; D may be TRBD1 (5 bases). The CDR3 consists of 16 residues. Germline V gene data show CDR1 as MDHEN and CDR2 as SYDVKM. V was clipped by 6 bases and J by 6 bases, with 20 bases between them. CDR3 loop: CASSPGTYFRDEKLFF. The CDR3 bases are TGTGCCAGCAGCCCCGGGACCTATTTCAGGGATGAAAAACTGTTTTTT.

The V and J genes are TRBV28 and TRBJ1-3, with unresolved D. The CDR3 has 12 amino acids. The germline V and J ends were trimmed by 7 bases and 8 bases, with 12 bases remaining between them. From germline, CDR1 is MDHEN and CDR2 SYDVKM. This chain's CDR3 is CASTPGSDTIYF. CDR3 coding DNA: TGTGCCAGCACCCCGGGGAGTGACACCATATATTTT.

V and J are TRBV6-1 and TRBJ1-6; 9 nucleotides match TRBD1. Germline V gene data show CDR1 as MNHNS and CDR2 as SASEGT. V gave up 5 bases and J gave up 10 bases; unmatched junction bases: 9. The CDR3 has 15 residues. The CDR3 sequence: CASSLPGQGESPLHF. The CDR3 coding sequence is TGTGCCAGCAGTCTTCCGGGACAGGGAGAATCACCCCTCCACTTT.

This sequence joins TRBV6-5 and TRBJ1-1; D remains unclear. Germline CDR1 MNHEY, CDR2 SVGAGI. The CDR3 length is 14 residues. V was pared by 2 bases and J by 7 bases, with 14 bases between. The CDR3 reads CASSYGQSLVEAFF. CDR3 in DNA: TGTGCCAGCAGTTACGGGCAGTCTTTGGTTGAAGCTTTCTTT.

The chain has TRBV27 and TRBJ1-5, with a tentative D call TRBD1 (5 bases). Germline V gene sequence: CDR1 MNHEY, CDR2 SMNVEV (reference sequence). The V gene lost 5 bases and the J gene lost 0 bases, with 14 bases spanning the gap. The CDR3 length is 16 residues. The CDR3 reads CASSPRDRHSNQPQHF. The CDR3 nucleotides are TGTGCCAGCAGTCCCCGGGACCGCCATAGCAATCAGCCCCAGCATTTT.

The chain joins TRBV11-3 to TRBJ2-2; 12 bases match TRBD2. With 5 bases clipped from V and 3 bases from J, the junction kept 7 bases outside the gene matches. Germline CDR1 and CDR2: SGHNT and YENEEA. There are 17 residues in the CDR3. The CDR3 DNA follows: TGTGCCAGCAGCCCGGATCTAGCGGGGGGGGACACCGGGGAGCTGTTTTTT. Translated: CASSPDLAGGDTGELFF. The complete variable domain, with remaining parts taken from reference TRBV11-3 and TRBJ2-2, reads EAGVVQSPRYKIIEKKQPVAFWCNPISGHNTLYWYLQNLGQGPELLIRYENEEAVDDSQLPKDRFSAERLKGVDSTLKIQPAELGDSAVYLCASSPDLAGGDTGELFFGEGSRLTVL.

This clone was seen a single time. The chain carries TRBV27 and TRBJ1-5; no definite D call. CDR1 and CDR2 (germline): MNHEY, SMNVEV (reference sequence). V lost 2 bases and J lost 7, with 9 bases in between. The CDR3 consists of 13 residues. The CDR3 sequence: CASSLEGAQPQHF. CDR3 DNA sequence: TGTGCCAGCAGTTTAGAAGGAGCCCAGCCCCAGCATTTT.

This clone was seen a handful of times. The J gene is TRBJ1-6, the V gene TRBV6-5, with D tentatively TRBD1 (6 bases). Germline V CDR1 and CDR2: MNHEY, SVGAGI. The CDR3 sequence is 13 residues long. V lost 10 bases and J lost 8, with 15 bases in between. The CDR3: CATRVGGDSPLHF. For the CDR3, the DNA is TGTGCCACTAGGGTGGGGGGCGATTCACCCCTCCACTTT.

V gene TRBV5-1 combines with J gene TRBJ2-1; 10 bases line up with TRBD2. With 1 base clipped from V and 4 bases from J, the junction kept 2 bases outside the gene matches. From germline, CDR1 is SGHRS and CDR2 YFSETQ. This CDR3 contains 15 residues. CDR3 in DNA: TGCGCCAGCAGCTTGACTAGCGGGGTTTACAATGAGCAGTTCTTC. Its protein is CASSLTSGVYNEQFF.